This T cell receptor beta chain was identified in a study of T cells in Graves' hyperthyroidism and ophthalmopathy (dated by TCRdb to about 2019). With regard to the full study: Peripheral blood was sampled at the time of initial diagnosis, prior to any treatment. A discovery cohort of about a hundred patients, roughly 45 with Graves' ophthalmopathy and 57 with stable Graves' hyperthyroidism, was used to find distinguishing TCR V-J signatures. Prospective prediction of ophthalmopathy was tested in an independent validation cohort of approximately 19 hyperthyroidism patients and 15 to 17 patients who later progressed to ophthalmopathy. The 90 or so discovery patients were randomly split 7:3 into training and test sets. The study also compared thyroid tissue and blood T-cell repertoires from about six Graves' hyperthyroidism patients. After blood sampling, hyperthyroidism patients were treated with methimazole at a starting dose of 30 mg daily, and ophthalmopathy patients were treated with high-dose intravenous methylprednisolone. The paper reports TCR Vbeta CDR3 sequencing of some 140 peripheral blood samples: 43 ophthalmopathy, some 80 hyperthyroidism and approximately 17 progressor patients. Here is what the overall study found, with its caveats: In validation, the model predicted progression to ophthalmopathy with roughly 66% sensitivity and 72.22% specificity, a median of about six months before onset. Ophthalmopathy was separated from stable hyperthyroidism by a 13 V-J signature model, with roughly 88% sensitivity and about 81% specificity obtained in cross-validation and 80%/75% obtained in testing. Most expanded thyroid clonotypes (frequency above 0.001) were also found in blood, which suggests that blood repertoires may mirror thyroid immune responses. No statistical method was used to fix the sample size in advance, and group allocation was not hidden from the investigators.

Amplification of TCR beta CDR3 regions was carried out from RNA transcripts. The TCR CDR3 was subjected to a first round of RT-PCR using the HTBI primer set and the Qiagen OneStep RT-PCR kit. Libraries were constructed in a second round of multiplex PCR, after which size selection and purification were performed. The libraries were sequenced on an Illumina HiSeq2000 using paired-end 100 bp reads. The original methods were these. SOAPnuke was used to process the raw data, throwing out any read that contained adapters or uncalled bases, had a mean Phred below 15, or lacked an exact constant-primer or identifier match. High-quality paired reads were merged using COPE v1.2.5, and each unique nucleotide sequence was defined as a clonotype. MiTCR v1.1 was used to align clonotypes to the IMGT TRBV, TRBD and TRBJ reference segments. The analysis included only V-J combinations with a frequency above 0.0001, which together covered more than 99% of the repertoires. The TCS score was defined as F50 (clonal expansion) divided by E x V (chaos), with BLOSUM62-based TCRdist calculated between CDR3 peptides within each V-J. Welch's t-statistics and random forest reduced some 510 V-J features to about 12, which were used in a naive Bayes classifier (R e1071). Starting from the raw public reads, TCRdb applied fastp trimming at Q25, assembled clones with MiXCR and retained in-frame beta chains. Rows matching on CDR3 protein sequence are summarized as one entry with the most common DNA and genes. V and J calls and clone size were set by TCRdb, not the authors. The sample contains around 540,000 distinct CDR3 sequences, more than 15% of them found a single time. Approximately 32% of the sample rests with the top ten.

Concerning this clonotype: Its antigen specificity is not known. No quality values exist for individual bases; no much larger clone is one base distant.

In the ophthalmopathy patients, disease was moderately to severely active, with a Clinical Activity Score of 3 or more, a NOSPECS grade of 4 or more, and a duration of less than 3 months. Any patient with an uncontrolled infection, another autoimmune disease, pregnancy or lactation was excluded. Clinical symptoms, serum thyroxine and TRAb, thyroid ultrasound, and orbital computed tomography formed the basis for the diagnoses. PBMCs were separated from approximately 9.9 ml of fresh peripheral blood using Ficoll-Paque density gradient centrifugation. Total RNA was extracted with Trizol reagent, and quality was checked on an Agilent 2100 Bioanalyzer. From the cysteine up to the phenylalanine, the CDR3 has a length of 14 residues. Of all the DNA, just the CDR3 is kept, 42 bases in frame from base 1. V is cut by 6 bases and J by 3 bases, and the space between the germline ends is 14 bases.

The sample was blood. The chain is assembled from TRBV12-3 or TRBV12-4 and TRBJ1-2, with the D gene uncertain. The source of this sequence is a woman aged 25 to 39 with Graves' ophthalmopathy. The nucleotides read TGTGCCAGCAGCTCCAGAGGGCCCTACTATGGCTACACCTTC. Protein translation: CASSSRGPYYGYTF.